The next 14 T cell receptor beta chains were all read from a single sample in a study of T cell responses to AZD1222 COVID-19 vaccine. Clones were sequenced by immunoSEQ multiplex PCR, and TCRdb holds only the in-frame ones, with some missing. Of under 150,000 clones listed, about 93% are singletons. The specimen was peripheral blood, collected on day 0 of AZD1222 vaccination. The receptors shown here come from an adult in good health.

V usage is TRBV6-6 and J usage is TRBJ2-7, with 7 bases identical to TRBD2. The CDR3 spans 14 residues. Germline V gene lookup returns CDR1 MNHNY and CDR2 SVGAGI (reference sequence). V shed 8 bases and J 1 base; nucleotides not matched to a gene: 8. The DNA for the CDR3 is TGTGCCAGCGGGGGGGGACTACCGTCCTACGAGCAGTACTTC. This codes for CASGGGLPSYEQYF.

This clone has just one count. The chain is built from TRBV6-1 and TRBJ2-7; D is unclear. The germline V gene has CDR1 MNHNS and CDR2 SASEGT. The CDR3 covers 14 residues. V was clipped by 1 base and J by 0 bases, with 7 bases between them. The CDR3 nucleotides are TGTGCCAGCAGTGAAGTCGGAGACTCCTACGAGCAGTACTTC. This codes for CASSEVGDSYEQYF.

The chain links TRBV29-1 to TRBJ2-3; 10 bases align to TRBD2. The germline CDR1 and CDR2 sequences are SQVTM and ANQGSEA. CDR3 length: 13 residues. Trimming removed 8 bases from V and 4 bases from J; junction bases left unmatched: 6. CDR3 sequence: CSLSGRYSDTQYF. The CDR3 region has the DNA TGCAGCCTTAGCGGGAGGTATTCAGATACGCAGTATTTT.

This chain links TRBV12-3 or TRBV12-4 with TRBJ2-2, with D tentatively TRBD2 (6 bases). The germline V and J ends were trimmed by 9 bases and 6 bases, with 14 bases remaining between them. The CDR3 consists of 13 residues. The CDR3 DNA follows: TGTGCCAGTTCGACTAGACGGGCCGGGGAGCTGTTTTTT. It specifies CASSTRRAGELFF.

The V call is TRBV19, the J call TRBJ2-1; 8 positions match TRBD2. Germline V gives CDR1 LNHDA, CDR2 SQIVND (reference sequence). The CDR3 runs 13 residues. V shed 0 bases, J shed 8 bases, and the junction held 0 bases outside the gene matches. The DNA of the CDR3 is TGTGCCAGTAGTATAGAGCGGGGGGATGAGCAGTTCTTC. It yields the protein CASSIERGDEQFF.

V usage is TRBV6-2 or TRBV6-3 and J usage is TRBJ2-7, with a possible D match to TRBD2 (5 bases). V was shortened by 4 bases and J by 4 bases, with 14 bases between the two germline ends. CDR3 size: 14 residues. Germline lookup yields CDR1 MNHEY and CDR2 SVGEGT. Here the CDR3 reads CASSFVGVSYEQYF. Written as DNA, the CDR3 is TGTGCCAGCAGTTTTGTGGGAGTCTCATACGAGCAGTACTTC.

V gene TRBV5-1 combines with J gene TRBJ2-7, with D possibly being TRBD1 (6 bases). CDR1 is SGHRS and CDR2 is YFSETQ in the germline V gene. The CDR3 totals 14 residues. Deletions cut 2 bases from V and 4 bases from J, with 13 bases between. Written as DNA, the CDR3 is TGCGCCAGCAGCTTCGGGACAAAAAATTACGAGCAGTACTTC. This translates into CASSFGTKNYEQYF.

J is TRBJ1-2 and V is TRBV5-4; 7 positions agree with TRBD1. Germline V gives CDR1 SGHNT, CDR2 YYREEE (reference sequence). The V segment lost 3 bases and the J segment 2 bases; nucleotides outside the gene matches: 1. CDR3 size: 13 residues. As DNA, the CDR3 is TGTGCCAGCAGCTCGACAGGGAACTATGGCTACACCTTC. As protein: CASSSTGNYGYTF.

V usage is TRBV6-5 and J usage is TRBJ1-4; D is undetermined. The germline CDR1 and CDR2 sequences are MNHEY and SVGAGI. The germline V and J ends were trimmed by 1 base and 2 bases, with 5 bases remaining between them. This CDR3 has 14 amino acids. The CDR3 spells CASSYFRTNEKLFF. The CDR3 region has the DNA TGTGCCAGCAGTTACTTCCGGACTAATGAAAAACTGTTTTTT.

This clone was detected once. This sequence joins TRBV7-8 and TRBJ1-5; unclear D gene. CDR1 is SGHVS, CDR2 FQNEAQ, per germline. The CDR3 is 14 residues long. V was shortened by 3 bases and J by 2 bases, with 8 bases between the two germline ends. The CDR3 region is CASSFLSGNQPQHF. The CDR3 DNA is TGTGCCAGCAGCTTTTTGAGTGGCAATCAGCCCCAGCATTTT.

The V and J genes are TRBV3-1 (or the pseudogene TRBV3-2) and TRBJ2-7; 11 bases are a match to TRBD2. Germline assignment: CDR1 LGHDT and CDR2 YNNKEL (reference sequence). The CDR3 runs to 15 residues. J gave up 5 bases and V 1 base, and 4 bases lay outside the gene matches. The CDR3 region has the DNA TGTGCCAGCAGCCAAGGGCTAGCGGGGGGCCACGAGCAGTACTTC. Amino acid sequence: CASSQGLAGGHEQYF.

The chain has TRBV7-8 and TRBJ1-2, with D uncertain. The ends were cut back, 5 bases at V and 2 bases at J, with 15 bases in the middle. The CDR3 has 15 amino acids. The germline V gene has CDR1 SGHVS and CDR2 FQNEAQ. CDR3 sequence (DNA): TGTGCCAGCAGCAACCTTGATGGTCTCAACTATGGCTACACCTTC. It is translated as CASSNLDGLNYGYTF.

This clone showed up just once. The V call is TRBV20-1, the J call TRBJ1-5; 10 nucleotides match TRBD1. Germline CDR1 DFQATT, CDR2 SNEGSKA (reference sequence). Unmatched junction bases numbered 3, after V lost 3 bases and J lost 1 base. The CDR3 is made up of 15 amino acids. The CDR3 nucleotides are TGCAGTGCTAGTCGGGACAGGGGAAGCAATCAGCCCCAGCATTTT. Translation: CSASRDRGSNQPQHF.

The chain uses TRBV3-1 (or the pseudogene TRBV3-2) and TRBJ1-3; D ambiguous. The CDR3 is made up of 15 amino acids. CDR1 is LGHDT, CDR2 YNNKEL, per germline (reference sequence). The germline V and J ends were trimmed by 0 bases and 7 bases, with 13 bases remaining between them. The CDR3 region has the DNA TGTGCCAGCAGCCAAGACCCCGACGGGTGGAACACCATATATTTT. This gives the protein CASSQDPDGWNTIYF.